Below, 30 T cell receptor beta chains from the same sample are listed, as sequenced in a study of T cell repertoires in cytomegalovirus infection. In TCRdb, the reads were re-called with MiXCR into one record per CDR3 protein. The sample contains about 120,000 distinct CDR3 sequences, 30% to 35% of which appear only once. These TCRs are of unknown antigen specificity. The sequenced sample was CD8+ T cells from cultured PBMCs, obtained from culture after CMV antigen stimulation. The source of these receptors is a human donor in good health (CMV status not recorded). Some clones in this sample may be carry-over from other donors' samples.

The gene calls are TRBV13 and TRBJ2-7; D might be TRBD1 (5 bases). The CDR3 consists of 12 residues. Trimming stripped 3 bases from V and 3 bases from J, with 6 bases between. The germline CDR1 and CDR2 sequences are PRHDT and FYEKMQ (reference sequence). In nucleotides, the CDR3 is TGTGCCAGCAGCTTCAGGGACTACGAGCAGTACTTC. The encoded protein is CASSFRDYEQYF.

This clonotype has more than one count but fewer than ten. The V gene is TRBV28, the J gene TRBJ1-5; D ambiguous. CDR3 size: 14 residues. The V end was cut by 5 bases, the J end by 5 bases, with 13 bases between. The germline CDR1 and CDR2 sequences are MDHEN and SYDVKM. The CDR3 spells CASSVTGLHQPQHF. CDR3 DNA sequence: TGTGCCAGCAGTGTGACGGGGTTACATCAGCCCCAGCATTTT.

This clonotype was detected many times. This chain connects TRBV7-2 to TRBJ2-3; 13 bases align to TRBD2. This CDR3 is 17 amino acids long. Germline CDR1 and CDR2: SGHTA and FQGNSA. The J segment lost 7 bases and the V segment lost 1 base, leaving 8 bases of the junction unmatched. The CDR3 DNA is TGTGCCAGCAGCTTAGACACTAGCGGGGGGGCACGGAATACGCAGTATTTT. Protein sequence: CASSLDTSGGARNTQYF.

DNA for the CDR3: TGTGCCAGCAGTTACTCGACCACAGGGGGGTTGTACGAGCAGTACTTC. Protein sequence: CASSYSTTGGLYEQYF. The chain uses TRBV6-2 or TRBV6-3 and TRBJ2-7; TRBD1 aligns across 8 bases. After removal of 0 bases from V and 4 bases from J, the junction contained 8 bases not matched to a gene. Germline assignment: CDR1 MNHEY and CDR2 SVGEGT. The CDR3 has 16 amino acids.

The chain links TRBV11-2 to TRBJ2-1; TRBD2 agrees at 8 bases. This CDR3 region has 17 residues. Germline values: CDR1 SGHAT, CDR2 FQNNGV. The junction had 13 bases not matched to a gene; V was cut back by 1 base and J by 8 bases. The CDR3 spells CASSLGGFGAGGDEQFF. The CDR3 nucleotides are TGTGCCAGCAGCTTAGGCGGTTTCGGTGCGGGGGGTGATGAGCAGTTCTTC.

This clonotype was observed a handful of times. The chain joins TRBV19 to TRBJ2-7; 8 bases match TRBD1. Germline V gene lookup returns CDR1 LNHDA and CDR2 SQIVND (reference sequence). The CDR3 is 15 residues long. With V trimmed by 11 bases and J by 6 bases, 18 bases remained unmatched. The CDR3 spells CASSSTGTGAGEQYF. DNA for the CDR3: TGTGCCTCTTCCTCAACCGGGACAGGAGCTGGCGAGCAGTACTTC.

This chain connects TRBV4-1 to TRBJ2-3; 11 bases align to TRBD1. The germline gives CDR1 MGHRA, CDR2 YSYEKL. With 6 bases clipped from V and 4 bases from J, the junction kept 3 bases outside the gene matches. CDR3 length: 14 amino acids. The CDR3 protein is CASSGDRGADTQYF. In DNA, the CDR3 is TGCGCCAGCAGTGGGGACAGGGGGGCAGATACGCAGTATTTT.

This clonotype was counted a few times. J is TRBJ1-1 and V is TRBV4-1; D is possibly TRBD1 (6 bases). V shed 5 bases and J shed 5 bases, with 18 bases lying between them. The CDR3 is 15 residues long. Germline V gene lookup returns CDR1 MGHRA and CDR2 YSYEKL. The CDR3 DNA follows: TGCGCCAGCAGCAACCGTCTGACAGGACCGACTGAAGCTTTCTTT. This translates into CASSNRLTGPTEAFF.

The J gene is TRBJ2-4, the V gene TRBV6-5; 7 nucleotides match TRBD1. V gave up 5 bases and J gave up 2 bases; unmatched junction bases: 9. Germline CDR1 is MNHEY and CDR2 is SVGAGI. The CDR3 loop spans 16 amino acids. As DNA, the CDR3 is TGTGCCAGCAGTAAATACAGGGGTACGACCAAAAACATTCAGTACTTC. Its protein is CASSKYRGTTKNIQYF.

The genes are TRBV10-3 and TRBJ2-6; D remains ambiguous. Germline V gives CDR1 ENHRY, CDR2 SYGVKD. CDR3 size: 14 residues. The V and J ends lost 3 bases and 0 bases respectively, with 3 bases between them. CDR3 DNA sequence: TGTGCCATCAGTGACAACTCTGGGGCCAACGTCCTGACTTTC. Amino acid sequence: CAISDNSGANVLTF.

The genes are TRBV5-6 and TRBJ2-7; D unclear. V was trimmed by 1 base and J by 0 bases, leaving 11 bases between them. The CDR3 sequence is 15 residues long. Germline CDR1 is SGHDT and CDR2 is YYEEEE. CDR3: CASSLIPESSYEQYF. DNA for the CDR3: TGTGCCAGCAGCTTGATCCCCGAAAGCTCCTACGAGCAGTACTTC.

A few counts support this clonotype. This sequence joins TRBV5-1 and TRBJ1-1; possibly TRBD1 for D (5 bases). The CDR3 contains 12 residues. V dropped 9 bases and J dropped 0 bases, with 9 bases sitting between them. Germline V CDR1 and CDR2: SGHRS, YFSETQ. The CDR3 reads CATSGVNTEAFF. The DNA of the CDR3 is TGCGCCACTTCGGGGGTGAACACTGAAGCTTTCTTT.

This clonotype was counted a few times. CDR3 protein: CASSVSSGSYEQYF. CDR3 coding DNA: TGTGCCAGCAGCGTTAGCAGCGGGTCCTACGAGCAGTACTTC. V usage is TRBV11-3 and J usage is TRBJ2-7; weak D call: TRBD2 (6 bases). The CDR3 is 14 amino acids. The germline V and J ends were trimmed by 5 bases and 1 base, with 12 bases remaining between them. CDR1 and CDR2 from the germline V gene are SGHNT and YENEEA.

V gene TRBV4-1 combines with J gene TRBJ2-1; possibly TRBD2 for D (6 bases). Between the trimmed V and J ends, which lost 3 bases and 0 bases, there was a span of 9 bases. The CDR3 loop spans 15 amino acids. The germline gives CDR1 MGHRA, CDR2 YSYEKL. The CDR3 nucleotides are TGCGCCAGCAGCCAGGTTAGCGGCTCCTACAATGAGCAGTTCTTC. This codes for CASSQVSGSYNEQFF.

The sample holds a few counts of this clonotype. The V and J genes are TRBV28 and TRBJ2-5; the D gene is possibly TRBD1 (6 bases). From germline, CDR1 is MDHEN and CDR2 SYDVKM. This CDR3 comprises 15 residues. V lost 5 bases and J lost 0, with 13 bases in between. CDR3 in DNA: TGTGCCAGCAGTCCCTACAGGGAATACCAAGAGACCCAGTACTTC. This sequence encodes CASSPYREYQETQYF.

The table lists this clonotype with a count of one. A read error is possible here, since a much larger clone lies one base away. This chain uses TRBV19 with TRBJ2-2; either TRBD1 or TRBD2 may supply D (5 bases each). Germline assignment: CDR1 LNHDA and CDR2 SQIVND (reference sequence). With 8 bases removed from V and 3 bases from J, the gap between germline ends came to 16 bases. CDR3 size: 15 residues. CDR3 bases: TGTGCCAGTTGCATCCCTGAGGGGCACACCGGGGAGCTGTTTTTT. It codes for CASCIPEGHTGELFF.

The chain recombines TRBV10-2 with TRBJ2-5; D is unresolved. The CDR3 spans 13 residues. V dropped 2 bases and J dropped 2 bases, with 6 bases sitting between them. Germline CDR1 reads WSHSY; CDR2 reads SAAADI. CDR3 coding DNA: TGCGCCAGCAGTGAGCAGATTCAAGAGACCCAGTACTTC. Encoded protein: CASSEQIQETQYF.

This clonotype was seen ten or more times. The rearrangement links TRBV7-2 to TRBJ2-7; either TRBD1 or TRBD2 may fit D (5 bases each). Trimming cost V 5 bases and J 6 bases, with 14 bases left between them. Germline V CDR1 and CDR2: SGHTA, FQGNSA. The CDR3 runs 13 residues. CDR3 region: CASSPTADGEQYF. In DNA, the CDR3 is TGTGCCAGCAGCCCGACAGCGGATGGCGAGCAGTACTTC. The full variable domain, completed using reference TRBV7-2 and TRBJ2-7, is GAGVSQSPSNKVTEKGKDVELRCDPISGHTALYWYRQSLGQGLEFLIYFQGNSAPDKSGLPSDRFSAERTGGSVSTLTIQRTQQEDSAVYLCASSPTADGEQYFGPGTRLTVT.

The chain carries TRBV6-2 or TRBV6-3 and TRBJ1-1, with TRBD1 as a possible D gene (5 bases). With 7 bases removed from V and 4 bases from J, the gap between germline ends came to 13 bases. CDR3 size: 13 residues. Looked up from germline, CDR1 is MNHEY and CDR2 is SVGEGT. This chain's CDR3 is CASTLGGITEAFF. The CDR3 bases are TGTGCCAGCACCTTGGGGGGTATCACTGAAGCTTTCTTT.

The V call is TRBV7-2, the J call TRBJ1-4; D unresolved. Trimming took off 5 bases at V and 0 bases at J, with 10 bases between the two ends. The CDR3 spans 15 residues. Germline-derived CDR1 and CDR2 are SGHTA and FQGNSA. The CDR3 nucleotides are TGTGCCAGCAGCCCCACACTTACAACTAATGAAAAACTGTTTTTT. Translation gives CASSPTLTTNEKLFF.

In DNA, the CDR3 is TGCGCCAGCAGCCAAAGCTACTCCTACGAGCAGTACTTC. Protein: CASSQSYSYEQYF. V usage is TRBV4-1 and J usage is TRBJ2-7; no clear D. Germline V CDR1 and CDR2: MGHRA, YSYEKL. The CDR3 is made up of 13 amino acids. The germline V and J ends were trimmed by 2 bases and 0 bases, with 5 bases remaining between them.

The sample holds a few counts of this clonotype. The chain joins TRBV12-3 or TRBV12-4 to TRBJ1-4; tentative D call: TRBD1 (5 bases). V was shortened by 6 bases and J by 8 bases, with 19 bases between the two germline ends. This CDR3 has 15 amino acids. The DNA of the CDR3 is TGTGCCAGCAGCCTGGGGGGATATCGTGGGGAAAAACTGTTTTTT. It specifies CASSLGGYRGEKLFF.

The chain uses TRBV7-2 and TRBJ1-1; D is ambiguous. The CDR3 has 15 residues. Trimming cost V 7 bases and J 4 bases, with 19 bases left between them. CDR1 and CDR2 (germline): SGHTA, FQGNSA. The CDR3 DNA reads TGTGCCAGCACCCCATATCTGCAGGAAATCACTGAAGCTTTCTTT. Translating it yields CASTPYLQEITEAFF. The full variable domain, with the rest looked up from reference TRBV7-2 and TRBJ1-1, is GAGVSQSPSNKVTEKGKDVELRCDPISGHTALYWYRQSLGQGLEFLIYFQGNSAPDKSGLPSDRFSAERTGGSVSTLTIQRTQQEDSAVYLCASTPYLQEITEAFFGQGTRLTVV.

V and J are TRBV19 and TRBJ1-1; D remains unclear. The V end lost 5 bases, the J end lost 4 bases, and 11 bases lay between the germline ends. The CDR3 extends over 13 amino acids. The germline gives CDR1 LNHDA, CDR2 SQIVND (reference sequence). Here the CDR3 DNA reads TGTGCCAGTAGTCCCGGACCGGCCACTGAAGCTTTCTTT. Translating it yields CASSPGPATEAFF.

This clonotype appeared a few times. The chain links TRBV12-5 to TRBJ1-1; possibly TRBD1 for D (6 bases). Looked up from germline, CDR1 is LGHNT and CDR2 is FRNRAP. The length of the CDR3 is 17 residues. Trimming pared 3 bases from V and 0 bases from J, leaving 17 bases between. In nucleotides, the CDR3 is TGTGCTAGTGGTTTCCAGACAGGTGGCTCCATGAACACTGAAGCTTTCTTT. This sequence encodes CASGFQTGGSMNTEAFF.

This clonotype appeared many times. V and J are TRBV4-2 and TRBJ1-5; tentative D call: TRBD1 (5 bases). This CDR3 region has 16 residues. Between the trimmed V and J ends, which lost 0 bases and 7 bases, there was a span of 16 bases. Germline assignment: CDR1 LGHNA and CDR2 YNFKEQ. The CDR3 region is CASSQEWAGREQPQHF. CDR3 nucleotide sequence: TGTGCCAGCAGCCAAGAATGGGCAGGCAGGGAACAGCCCCAGCATTTT.

The rearrangement joins TRBV6-2 or TRBV6-3 to TRBJ2-1; D not certain. Germline assignment: CDR1 MNHEY and CDR2 SVGEGT. Trimming removed 2 bases at V and 6 bases at J, with 5 bases between. The CDR3 runs to 12 residues. CDR3 amino acids: CASSYSPNEQFF. The CDR3 nucleotides read TGTGCCAGCAGTTACAGTCCCAATGAGCAGTTCTTC.

This clonotype has more than one count but fewer than ten. The rearrangement joins TRBV20-1 to TRBJ2-5; weak D call: TRBD2 (5 bases). Germline-derived CDR1 and CDR2 are DFQATT and SNEGSKA (reference sequence). The CDR3 runs 14 residues. The germline V and J ends were trimmed by 2 bases and 3 bases, with 13 bases remaining between them. This CDR3 is CSARQPGTKETQYF. In DNA form, the CDR3 reads TGCAGTGCTAGACAGCCGGGAACGAAAGAGACCCAGTACTTC.

The sample holds a few counts of this clonotype. This sequence joins TRBV3-1 and TRBJ2-7, with D possibly matching TRBD2 (6 bases). This CDR3 spans 14 amino acids. In germline, CDR1 is LGHDT, CDR2 YNNKEL (reference sequence). V was shortened by 1 base and J by 3 bases, with 10 bases between the two germline ends. The CDR3 protein is CASSQGGLDYEQYF. The CDR3 coding sequence is TGTGCCAGCAGCCAAGGGGGACTCGACTACGAGCAGTACTTC.

This clonotype was observed many times. The CDR3 DNA is TGTGCCAGCAGTTTAGGATCGTGGGGCTACACCTTC. It translates to CASSLGSWGYTF. The chain links TRBV28 to TRBJ1-2; D is undetermined. From germline, CDR1 is MDHEN and CDR2 SYDVKM. The length of the CDR3 is 12 residues. Trimming removed 2 bases from V and 8 bases from J, with 9 bases in between.